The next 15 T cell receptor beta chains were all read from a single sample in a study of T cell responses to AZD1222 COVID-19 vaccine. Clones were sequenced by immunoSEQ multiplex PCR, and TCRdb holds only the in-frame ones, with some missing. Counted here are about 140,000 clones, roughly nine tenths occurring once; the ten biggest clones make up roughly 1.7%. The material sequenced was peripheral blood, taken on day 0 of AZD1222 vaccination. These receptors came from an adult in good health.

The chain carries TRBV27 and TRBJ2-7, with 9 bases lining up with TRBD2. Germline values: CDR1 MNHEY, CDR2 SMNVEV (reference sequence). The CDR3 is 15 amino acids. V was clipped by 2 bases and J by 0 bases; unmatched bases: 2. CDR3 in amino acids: CASSLILAGSYEQYF. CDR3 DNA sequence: TGTGCCAGCAGTTTAATACTAGCGGGCTCCTACGAGCAGTACTTC.

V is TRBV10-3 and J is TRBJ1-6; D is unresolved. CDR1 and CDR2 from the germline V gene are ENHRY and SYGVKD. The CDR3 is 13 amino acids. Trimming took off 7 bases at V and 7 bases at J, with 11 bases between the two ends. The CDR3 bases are TGTGCCATCACAAAGGACCGGAATTCACCCCTCCACTTT. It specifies CAITKDRNSPLHF.

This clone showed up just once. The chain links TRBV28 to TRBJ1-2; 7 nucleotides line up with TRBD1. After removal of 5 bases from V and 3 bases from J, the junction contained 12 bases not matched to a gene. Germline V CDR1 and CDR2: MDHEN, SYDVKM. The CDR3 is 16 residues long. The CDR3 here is CASSTQRRGLDYGYTF. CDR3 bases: TGTGCCAGCAGTACCCAGCGGAGGGGGCTTGACTATGGCTACACCTTC.

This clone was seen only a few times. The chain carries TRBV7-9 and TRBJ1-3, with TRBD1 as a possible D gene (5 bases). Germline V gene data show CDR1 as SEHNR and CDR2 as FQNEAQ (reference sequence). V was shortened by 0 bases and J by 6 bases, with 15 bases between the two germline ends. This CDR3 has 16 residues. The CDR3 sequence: CASSLAPGQDENTIYF. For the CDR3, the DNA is TGTGCCAGCAGCTTAGCCCCGGGGCAGGACGAAAACACCATATATTTT.

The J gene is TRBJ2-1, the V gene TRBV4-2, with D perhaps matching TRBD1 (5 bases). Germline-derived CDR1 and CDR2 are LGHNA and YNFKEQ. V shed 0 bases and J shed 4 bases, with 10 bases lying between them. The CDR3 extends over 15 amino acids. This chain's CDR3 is CASSQDRGRYNEQFF. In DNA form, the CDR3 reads TGTGCCAGCAGCCAAGATAGGGGTAGATACAATGAGCAGTTCTTC.

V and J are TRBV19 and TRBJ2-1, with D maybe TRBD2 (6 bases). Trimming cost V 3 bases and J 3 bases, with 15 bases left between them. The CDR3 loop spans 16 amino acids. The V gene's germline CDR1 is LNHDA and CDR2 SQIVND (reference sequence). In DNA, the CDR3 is TGTGCCAGTAGTATGCCCCCGGGAGAAAGCTACAATGAGCAGTTCTTC. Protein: CASSMPPGESYNEQFF. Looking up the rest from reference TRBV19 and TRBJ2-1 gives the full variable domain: DGGITQSPKYLFRKEGQNVTLSCEQNLNHDAMYWYRQDPGQGLRLIYYSQIVNDFQKGDIAEGYSVSREKKESFPLTVTSAQKNPTAFYLCASSMPPGESYNEQFFGPGTRLTVL.

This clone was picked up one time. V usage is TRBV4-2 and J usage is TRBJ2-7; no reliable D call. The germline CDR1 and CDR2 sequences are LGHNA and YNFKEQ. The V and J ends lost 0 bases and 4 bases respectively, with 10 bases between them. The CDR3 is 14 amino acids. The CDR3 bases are TGTGCCAGCAGCCAAGATCTAGTGGGGTACGAGCAGTACTTC. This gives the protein CASSQDLVGYEQYF.

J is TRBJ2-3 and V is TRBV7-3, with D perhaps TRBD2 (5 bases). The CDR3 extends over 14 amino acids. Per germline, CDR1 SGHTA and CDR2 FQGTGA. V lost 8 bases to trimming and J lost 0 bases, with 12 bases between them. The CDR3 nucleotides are TGTGCCAGCGCCAAACTAGATAGCACAGATACGCAGTATTTT. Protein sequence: CASAKLDSTDTQYF.

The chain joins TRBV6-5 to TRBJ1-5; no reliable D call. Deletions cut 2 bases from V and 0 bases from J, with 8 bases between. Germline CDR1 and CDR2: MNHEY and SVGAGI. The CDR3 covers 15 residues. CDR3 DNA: TGTGCCAGCAGTTACGGGGTTGGTAGCAATCAGCCCCAGCATTTT. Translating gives CASSYGVGSNQPQHF.

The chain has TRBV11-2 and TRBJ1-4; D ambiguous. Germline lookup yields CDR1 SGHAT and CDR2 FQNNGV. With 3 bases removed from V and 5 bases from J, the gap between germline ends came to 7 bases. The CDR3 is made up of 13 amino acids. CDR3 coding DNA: TGTGCCAGCAGCTTCGGATTCAATGAAAAACTGTTTTTT. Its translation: CASSFGFNEKLFF.

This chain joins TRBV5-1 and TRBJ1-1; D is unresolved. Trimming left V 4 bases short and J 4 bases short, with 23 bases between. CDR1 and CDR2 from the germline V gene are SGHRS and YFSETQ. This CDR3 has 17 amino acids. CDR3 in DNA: TGCGCCAGCAGCCCGGGTAATGAAGTATTTCCCGGCACTGAAGCTTTCTTT. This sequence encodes CASSPGNEVFPGTEAFF.

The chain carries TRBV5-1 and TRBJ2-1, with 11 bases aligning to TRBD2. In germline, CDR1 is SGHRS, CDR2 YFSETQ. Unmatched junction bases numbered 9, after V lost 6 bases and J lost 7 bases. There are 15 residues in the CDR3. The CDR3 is CASTLTSGAGNEQFF. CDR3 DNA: TGCGCCAGCACCCTGACTAGCGGGGCTGGGAATGAGCAGTTCTTC.

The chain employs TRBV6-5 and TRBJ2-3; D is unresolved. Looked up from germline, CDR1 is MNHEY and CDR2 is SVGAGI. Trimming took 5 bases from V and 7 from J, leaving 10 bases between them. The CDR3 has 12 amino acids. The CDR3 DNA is TGTGCCAGCAGTCGGCTGGGCAATACGCAGTATTTT. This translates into CASSRLGNTQYF.

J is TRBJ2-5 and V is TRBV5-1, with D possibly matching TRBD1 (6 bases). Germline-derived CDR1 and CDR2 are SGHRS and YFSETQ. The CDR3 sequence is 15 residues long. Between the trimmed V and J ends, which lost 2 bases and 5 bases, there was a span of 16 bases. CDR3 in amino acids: CASSLTGTASETQYF. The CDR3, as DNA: TGCGCCAGCAGCTTAACAGGGACGGCGTCGGAGACCCAGTACTTC.

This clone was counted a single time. The DNA of the CDR3 is TGTGCCAGCAGCTTGGAAGGTGAGCAGTTCTTC. This translates into CASSLEGEQFF. The chain links TRBV5-6 to TRBJ2-1; the D is unclear. The germline V and J ends were trimmed by 0 bases and 9 bases, with 4 bases remaining between them. CDR1 SGHDT and CDR2 YYEEEE come from the germline V gene. There are 11 residues in the CDR3.